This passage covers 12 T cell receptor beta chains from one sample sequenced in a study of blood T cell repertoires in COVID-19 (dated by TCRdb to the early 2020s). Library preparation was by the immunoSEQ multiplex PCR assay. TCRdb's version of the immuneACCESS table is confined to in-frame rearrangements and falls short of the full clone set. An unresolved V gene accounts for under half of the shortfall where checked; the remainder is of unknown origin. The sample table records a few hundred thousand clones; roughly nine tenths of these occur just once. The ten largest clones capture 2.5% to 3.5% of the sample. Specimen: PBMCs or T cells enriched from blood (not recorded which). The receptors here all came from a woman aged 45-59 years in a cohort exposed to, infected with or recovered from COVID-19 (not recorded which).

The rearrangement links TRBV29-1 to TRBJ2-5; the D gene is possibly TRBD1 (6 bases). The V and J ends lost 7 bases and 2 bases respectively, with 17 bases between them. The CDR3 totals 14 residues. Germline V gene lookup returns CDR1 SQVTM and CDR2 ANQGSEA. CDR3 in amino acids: CSGVQGSRQETQYF. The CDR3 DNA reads TGCAGCGGGGTACAGGGATCCAGGCAAGAGACCCAGTACTTC.

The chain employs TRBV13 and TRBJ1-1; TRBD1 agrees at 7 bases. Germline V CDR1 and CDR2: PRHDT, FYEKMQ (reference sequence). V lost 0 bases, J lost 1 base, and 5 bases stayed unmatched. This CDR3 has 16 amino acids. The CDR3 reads CASSLGGGTANTEAFF. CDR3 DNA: TGTGCCAGCAGCTTAGGGGGCGGGACAGCGAACACTGAAGCTTTCTTT.

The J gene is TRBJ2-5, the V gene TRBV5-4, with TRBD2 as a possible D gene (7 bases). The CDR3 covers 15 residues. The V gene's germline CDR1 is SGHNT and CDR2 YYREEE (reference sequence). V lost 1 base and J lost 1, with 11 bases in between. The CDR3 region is CASSLRGGRQETQYF. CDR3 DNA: TGTGCCAGCAGCTTGAGGGGGGGTCGCCAAGAGACCCAGTACTTC.

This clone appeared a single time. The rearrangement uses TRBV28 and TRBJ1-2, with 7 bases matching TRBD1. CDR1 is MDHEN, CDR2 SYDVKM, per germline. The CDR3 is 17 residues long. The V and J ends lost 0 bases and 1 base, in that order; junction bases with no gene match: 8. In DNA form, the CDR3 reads TGTGCCAGCAGTTTATGGGAGGGGGCGCGGGATAACTATGGCTACACCTTC. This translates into CASSLWEGARDNYGYTF.

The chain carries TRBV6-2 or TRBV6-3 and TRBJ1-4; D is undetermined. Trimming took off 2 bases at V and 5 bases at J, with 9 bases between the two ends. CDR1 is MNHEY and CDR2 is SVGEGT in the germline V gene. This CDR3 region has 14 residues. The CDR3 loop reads CASSYGQNNEKLFF. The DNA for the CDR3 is TGTGCCAGCAGTTACGGGCAGAACAATGAAAAACTGTTTTTT.

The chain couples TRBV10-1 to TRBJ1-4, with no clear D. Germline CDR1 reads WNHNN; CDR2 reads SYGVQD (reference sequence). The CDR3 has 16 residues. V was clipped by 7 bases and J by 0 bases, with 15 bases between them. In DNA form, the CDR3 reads TGCGCCAGCATCTGTCCGCGGGCTGCAACTAATGAAAAACTGTTTTTT. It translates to CASICPRAATNEKLFF.

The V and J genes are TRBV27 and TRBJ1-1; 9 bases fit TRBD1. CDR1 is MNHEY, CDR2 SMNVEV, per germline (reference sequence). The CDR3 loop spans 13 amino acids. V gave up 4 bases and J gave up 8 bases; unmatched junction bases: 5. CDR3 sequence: CASSSITGGEAFF. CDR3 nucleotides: TGTGCCAGCAGTTCTATAACAGGGGGCGAAGCTTTCTTT.

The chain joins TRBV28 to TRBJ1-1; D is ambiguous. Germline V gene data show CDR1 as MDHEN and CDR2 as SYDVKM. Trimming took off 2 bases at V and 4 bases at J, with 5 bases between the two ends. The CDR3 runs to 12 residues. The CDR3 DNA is TGTGCCAGCAGTTTAACATTCACTGAAGCTTTCTTT. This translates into CASSLTFTEAFF.

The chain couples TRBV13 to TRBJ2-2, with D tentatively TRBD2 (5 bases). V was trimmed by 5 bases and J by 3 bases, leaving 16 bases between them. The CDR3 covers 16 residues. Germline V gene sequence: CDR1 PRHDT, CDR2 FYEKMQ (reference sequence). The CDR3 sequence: CASSRSTRPDTGELFF. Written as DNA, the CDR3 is TGTGCCAGCAGCAGAAGTACTAGGCCGGACACCGGGGAGCTGTTTTTT.

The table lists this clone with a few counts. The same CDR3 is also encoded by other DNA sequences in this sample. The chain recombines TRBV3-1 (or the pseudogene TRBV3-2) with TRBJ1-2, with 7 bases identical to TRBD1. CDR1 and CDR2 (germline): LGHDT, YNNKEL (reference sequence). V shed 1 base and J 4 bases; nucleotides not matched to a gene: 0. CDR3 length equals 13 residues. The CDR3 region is CASSQGQGYGYTF. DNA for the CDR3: TGTGCCAGCAGCCAAGGACAGGGCTATGGCTACACCTTC.

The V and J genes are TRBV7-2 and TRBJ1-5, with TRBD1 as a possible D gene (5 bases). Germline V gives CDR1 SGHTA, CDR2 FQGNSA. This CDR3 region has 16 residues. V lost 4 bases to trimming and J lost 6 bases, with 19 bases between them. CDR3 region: CASSSRTQGITQPQHF. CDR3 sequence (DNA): TGTGCCAGCAGCTCAAGGACCCAGGGAATTACTCAGCCCCAGCATTTT. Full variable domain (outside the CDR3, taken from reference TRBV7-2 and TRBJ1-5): GAGVSQSPSNKVTEKGKDVELRCDPISGHTALYWYRQSLGQGLEFLIYFQGNSAPDKSGLPSDRFSAERTGGSVSTLTIQRTQQEDSAVYLCASSSRTQGITQPQHFGDGTRLSIL.

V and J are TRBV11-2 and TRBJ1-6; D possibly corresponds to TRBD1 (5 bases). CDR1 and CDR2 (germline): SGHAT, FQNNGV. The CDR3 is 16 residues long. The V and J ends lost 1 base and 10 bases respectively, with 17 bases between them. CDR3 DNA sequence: TGTGCCAGCAGCTTAGGACAGTCCCTCTTAGGATCACCCCTCCACTTT. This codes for CASSLGQSLLGSPLHF.